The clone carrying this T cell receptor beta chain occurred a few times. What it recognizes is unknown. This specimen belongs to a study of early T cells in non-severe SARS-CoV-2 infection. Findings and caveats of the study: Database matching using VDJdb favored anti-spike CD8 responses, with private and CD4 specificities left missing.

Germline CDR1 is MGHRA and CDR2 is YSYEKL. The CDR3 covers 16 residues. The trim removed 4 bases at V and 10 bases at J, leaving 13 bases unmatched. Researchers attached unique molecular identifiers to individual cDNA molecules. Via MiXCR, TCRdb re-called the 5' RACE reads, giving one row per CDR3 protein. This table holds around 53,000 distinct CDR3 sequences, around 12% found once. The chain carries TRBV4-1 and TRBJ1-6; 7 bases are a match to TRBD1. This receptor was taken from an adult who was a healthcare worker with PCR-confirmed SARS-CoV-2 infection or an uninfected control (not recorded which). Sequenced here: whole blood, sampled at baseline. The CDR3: CASSPGGGDSRSPLHF. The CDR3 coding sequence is TGCGCCAGCAGCCCAGGCGGCGGGGACAGCCGCTCACCCCTCCACTTT.